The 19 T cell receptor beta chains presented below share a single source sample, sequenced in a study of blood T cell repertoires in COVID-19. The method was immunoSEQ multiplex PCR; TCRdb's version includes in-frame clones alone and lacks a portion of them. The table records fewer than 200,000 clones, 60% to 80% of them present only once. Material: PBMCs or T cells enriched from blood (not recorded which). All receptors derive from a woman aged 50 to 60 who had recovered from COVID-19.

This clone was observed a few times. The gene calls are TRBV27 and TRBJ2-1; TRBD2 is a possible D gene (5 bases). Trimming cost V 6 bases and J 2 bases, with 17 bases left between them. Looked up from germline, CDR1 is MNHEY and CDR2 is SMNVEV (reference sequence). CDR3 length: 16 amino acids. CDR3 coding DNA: TGTGCCAGCAGGGCCTGGAGGACCCGCACCTACAATGAGCAGTTCTTC. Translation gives CASRAWRTRTYNEQFF.

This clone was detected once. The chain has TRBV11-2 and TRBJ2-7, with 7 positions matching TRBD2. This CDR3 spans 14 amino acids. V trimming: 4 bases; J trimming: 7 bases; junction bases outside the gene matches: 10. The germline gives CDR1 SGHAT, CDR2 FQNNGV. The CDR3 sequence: CASSSAGPGGEQYF. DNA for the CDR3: TGTGCCAGCAGCTCTGCCGGGCCCGGGGGGGAGCAGTACTTC.

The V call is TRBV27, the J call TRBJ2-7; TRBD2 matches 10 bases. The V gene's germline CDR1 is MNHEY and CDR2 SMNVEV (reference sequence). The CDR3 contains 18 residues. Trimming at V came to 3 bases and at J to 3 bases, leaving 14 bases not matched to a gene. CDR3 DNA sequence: TGTGCCAGCAGTTTTTATAGGACTAGCGGACCCCCTGGCTACGAGCAGTACTTC. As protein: CASSFYRTSGPPGYEQYF.

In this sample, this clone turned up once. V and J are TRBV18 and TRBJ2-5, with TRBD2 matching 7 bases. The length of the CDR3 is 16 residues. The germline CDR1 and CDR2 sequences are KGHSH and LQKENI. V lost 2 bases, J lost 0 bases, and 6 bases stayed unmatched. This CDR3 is CASSPGTISNQETQYF. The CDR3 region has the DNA TGTGCCAGCTCACCAGGGACTATCTCAAACCAAGAGACCCAGTACTTC.

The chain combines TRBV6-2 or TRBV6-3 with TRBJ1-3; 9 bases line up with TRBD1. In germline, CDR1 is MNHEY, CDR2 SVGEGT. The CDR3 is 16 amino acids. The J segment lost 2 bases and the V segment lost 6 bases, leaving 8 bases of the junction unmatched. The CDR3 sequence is CASSPPRQGAGNTIYF. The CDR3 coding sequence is TGTGCCAGCAGCCCTCCTCGACAGGGGGCTGGAAACACCATATATTTT.

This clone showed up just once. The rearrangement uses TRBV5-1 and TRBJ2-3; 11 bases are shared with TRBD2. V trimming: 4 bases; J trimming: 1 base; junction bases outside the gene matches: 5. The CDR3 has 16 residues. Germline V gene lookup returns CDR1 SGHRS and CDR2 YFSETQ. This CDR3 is CASSENSGRGTDTQYF. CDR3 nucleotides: TGCGCCAGCAGCGAAAATAGCGGGAGGGGCACAGATACGCAGTATTTT.

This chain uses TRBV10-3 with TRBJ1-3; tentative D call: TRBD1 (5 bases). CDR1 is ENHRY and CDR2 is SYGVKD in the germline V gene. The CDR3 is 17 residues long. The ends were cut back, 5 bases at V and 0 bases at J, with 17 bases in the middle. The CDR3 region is CAISIMQPGVSGNTIYF. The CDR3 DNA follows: TGTGCCATCAGTATCATGCAGCCGGGGGTCTCTGGAAACACCATATATTTT.

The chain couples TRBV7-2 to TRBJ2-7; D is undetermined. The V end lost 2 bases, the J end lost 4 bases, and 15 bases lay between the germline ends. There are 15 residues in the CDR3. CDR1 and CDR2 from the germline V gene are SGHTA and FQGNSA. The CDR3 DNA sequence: TGTGCCAGCAGCTTACCAAACAGCTTTGCGTACGAGCAGTACTTC. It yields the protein CASSLPNSFAYEQYF. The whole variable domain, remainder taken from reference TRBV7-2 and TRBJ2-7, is GAGVSQSPSNKVTEKGKDVELRCDPISGHTALYWYRQSLGQGLEFLIYFQGNSAPDKSGLPSDRFSAERTGGSVSTLTIQRTQQEDSAVYLCASSLPNSFAYEQYFGPGTRLTVT.

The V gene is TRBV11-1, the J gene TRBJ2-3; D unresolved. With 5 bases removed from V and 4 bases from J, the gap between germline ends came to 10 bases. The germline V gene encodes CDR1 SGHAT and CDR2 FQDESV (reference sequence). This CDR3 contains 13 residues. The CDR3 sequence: CASSDRVSDTQYF. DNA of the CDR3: TGTGCCAGCAGCGACCGGGTTTCAGATACGCAGTATTTT.

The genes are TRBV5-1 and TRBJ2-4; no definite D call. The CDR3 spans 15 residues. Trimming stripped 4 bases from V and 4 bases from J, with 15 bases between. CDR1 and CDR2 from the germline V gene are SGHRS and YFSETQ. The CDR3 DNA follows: TGCGCCAGCAGCCTGCTCGGTGGAGAAAAAAACATTCAGTACTTC. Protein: CASSLLGGEKNIQYF.

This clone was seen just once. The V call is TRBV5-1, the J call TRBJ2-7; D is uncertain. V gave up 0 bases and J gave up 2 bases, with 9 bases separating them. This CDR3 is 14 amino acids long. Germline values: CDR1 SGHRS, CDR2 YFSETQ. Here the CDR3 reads CASSLEARTYEQYF. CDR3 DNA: TGCGCCAGCAGCTTGGAGGCGAGGACCTACGAGCAGTACTTC.

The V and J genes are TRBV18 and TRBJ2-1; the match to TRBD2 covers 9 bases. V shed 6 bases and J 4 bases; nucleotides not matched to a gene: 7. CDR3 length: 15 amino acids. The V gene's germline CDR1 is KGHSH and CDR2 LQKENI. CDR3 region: CASSPGLAGYNEQFF. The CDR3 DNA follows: TGTGCCAGCTCCCCGGGGCTAGCGGGGTACAATGAGCAGTTCTTC. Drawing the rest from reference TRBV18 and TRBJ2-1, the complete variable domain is NAGVMQNPRHLVRRRGQEARLRCSPMKGHSHVYWYRQLPEEGLKFMVYLQKENIIDESGMPKERFSAEFPKEGPSILRIQQVVRGDSAAYFCASSPGLAGYNEQFFGPGTRLTVL.

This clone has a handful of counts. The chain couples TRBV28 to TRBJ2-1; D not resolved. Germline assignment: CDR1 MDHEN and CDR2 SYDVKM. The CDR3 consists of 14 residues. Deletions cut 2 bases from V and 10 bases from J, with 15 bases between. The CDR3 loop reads CASSLPHRYFEQFF. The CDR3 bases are TGTGCCAGCAGTTTACCCCACCGTTACTTCGAGCAGTTCTTC.

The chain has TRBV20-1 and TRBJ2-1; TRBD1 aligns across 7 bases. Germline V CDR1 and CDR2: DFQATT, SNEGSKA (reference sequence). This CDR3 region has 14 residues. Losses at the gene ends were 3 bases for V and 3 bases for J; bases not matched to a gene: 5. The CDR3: CSASMSGGYNEQFF. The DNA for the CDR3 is TGCAGTGCTAGTATGTCAGGGGGCTACAATGAGCAGTTCTTC.

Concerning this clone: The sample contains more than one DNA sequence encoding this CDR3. This CDR3 is CASSANYGYTF. The CDR3 DNA is TGTGCCAGCAGCGCTAACTATGGCTACACCTTC. The chain links TRBV25-1 to TRBJ1-2; D remains ambiguous. V was cut by 6 bases and J by 0 bases, with 2 bases left in between. Germline CDR1 reads MGHDK; CDR2 reads SYGVNS. The CDR3 totals 11 residues.

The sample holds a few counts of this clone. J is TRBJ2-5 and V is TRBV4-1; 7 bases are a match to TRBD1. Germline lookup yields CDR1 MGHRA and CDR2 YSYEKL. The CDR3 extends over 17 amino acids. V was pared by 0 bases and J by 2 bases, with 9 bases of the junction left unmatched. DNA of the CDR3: TGCGCCAGCAGCCAAGATCCCTCCGGACAGGTACAAGAGACCCAGTACTTC. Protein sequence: CASSQDPSGQVQETQYF.

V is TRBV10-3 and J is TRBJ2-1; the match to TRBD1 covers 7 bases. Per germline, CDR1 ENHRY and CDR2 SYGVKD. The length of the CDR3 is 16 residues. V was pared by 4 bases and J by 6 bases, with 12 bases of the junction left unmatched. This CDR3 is CAISGTLRGQANEQFF. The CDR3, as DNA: TGTGCCATCAGTGGTACCCTACGTGGACAGGCCAATGAGCAGTTCTTC.

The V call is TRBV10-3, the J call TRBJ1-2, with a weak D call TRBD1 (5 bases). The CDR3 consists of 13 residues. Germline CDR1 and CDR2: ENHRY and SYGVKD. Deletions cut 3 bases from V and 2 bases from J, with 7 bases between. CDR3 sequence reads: CAISEAGNYGYTF. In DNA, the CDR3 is TGTGCCATCAGTGAAGCAGGGAACTATGGCTACACCTTC.

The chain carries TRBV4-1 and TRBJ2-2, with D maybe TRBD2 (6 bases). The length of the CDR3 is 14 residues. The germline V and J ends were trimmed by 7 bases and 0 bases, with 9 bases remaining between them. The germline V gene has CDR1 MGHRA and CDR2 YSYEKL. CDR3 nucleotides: TGCGCCAGCACCCTAGCGACGAACACCGGGGAGCTGTTTTTT. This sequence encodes CASTLATNTGELFF.